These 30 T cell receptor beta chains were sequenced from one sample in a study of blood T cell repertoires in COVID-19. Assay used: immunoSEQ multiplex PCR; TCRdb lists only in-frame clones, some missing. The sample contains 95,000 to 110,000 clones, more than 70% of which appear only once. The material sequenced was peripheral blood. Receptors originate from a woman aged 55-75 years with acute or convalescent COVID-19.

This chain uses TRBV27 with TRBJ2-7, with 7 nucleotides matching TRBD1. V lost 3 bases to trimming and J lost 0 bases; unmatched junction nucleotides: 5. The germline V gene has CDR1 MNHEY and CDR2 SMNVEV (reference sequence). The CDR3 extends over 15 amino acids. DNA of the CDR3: TGTGCCAGCAGTTTTGGGGGACAGAGCTCCTACGAGCAGTACTTC. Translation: CASSFGGQSSYEQYF.

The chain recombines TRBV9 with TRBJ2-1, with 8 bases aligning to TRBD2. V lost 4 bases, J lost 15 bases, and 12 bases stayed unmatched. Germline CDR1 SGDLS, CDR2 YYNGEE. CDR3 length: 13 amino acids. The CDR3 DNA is TGTGCCAGCAGCCCCCATCCAGCGGGGGCCTTGTTCTTC. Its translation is CASSPHPAGALFF.

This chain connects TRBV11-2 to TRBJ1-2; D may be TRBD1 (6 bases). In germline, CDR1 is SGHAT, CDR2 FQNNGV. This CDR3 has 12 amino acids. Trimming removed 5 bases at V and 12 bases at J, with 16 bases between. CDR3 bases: TGTGCCAGCAGCCGTAACAGGGAAAAGGACACCTTC. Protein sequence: CASSRNREKDTF.

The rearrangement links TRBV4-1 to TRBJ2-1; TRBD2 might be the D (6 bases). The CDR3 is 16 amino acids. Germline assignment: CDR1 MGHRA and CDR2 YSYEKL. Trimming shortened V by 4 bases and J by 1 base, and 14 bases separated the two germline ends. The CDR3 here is CASSLGGAGSYNEQFF. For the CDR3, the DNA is TGCGCCAGCAGCCTGGGCGGGGCGGGGTCCTACAATGAGCAGTTCTTC.

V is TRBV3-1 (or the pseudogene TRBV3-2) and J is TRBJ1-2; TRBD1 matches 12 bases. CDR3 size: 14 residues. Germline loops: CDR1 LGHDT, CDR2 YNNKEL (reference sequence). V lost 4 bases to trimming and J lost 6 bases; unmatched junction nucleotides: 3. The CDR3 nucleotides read TGTGCCAGCAGCCGGGGGACAGGGGGCGATGGCTACACCTTC. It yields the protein CASSRGTGGDGYTF.

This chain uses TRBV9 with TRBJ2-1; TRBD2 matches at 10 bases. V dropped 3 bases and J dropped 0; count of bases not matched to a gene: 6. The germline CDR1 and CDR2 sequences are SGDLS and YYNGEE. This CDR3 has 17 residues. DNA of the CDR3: TGTGCCAGCAGCGGCCGGTCTAGCGGGGGCTCCTACAATGAGCAGTTCTTC. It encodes CASSGRSSGGSYNEQFF.

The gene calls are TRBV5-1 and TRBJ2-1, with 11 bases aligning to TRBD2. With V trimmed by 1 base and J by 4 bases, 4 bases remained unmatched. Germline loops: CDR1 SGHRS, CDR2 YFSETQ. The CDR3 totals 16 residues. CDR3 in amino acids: CASSLTSGSPYNEQFF. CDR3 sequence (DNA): TGCGCCAGCAGCTTGACTAGCGGGAGCCCTTACAATGAGCAGTTCTTC.

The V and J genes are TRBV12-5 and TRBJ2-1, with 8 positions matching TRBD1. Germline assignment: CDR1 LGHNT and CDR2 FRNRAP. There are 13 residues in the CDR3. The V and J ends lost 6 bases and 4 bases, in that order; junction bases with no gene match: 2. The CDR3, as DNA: TGTGCTAGTGGAGGGACAGGATACAATGAGCAGTTCTTC. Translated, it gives CASGGTGYNEQFF. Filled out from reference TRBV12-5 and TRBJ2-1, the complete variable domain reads DARVTQTPRHKVTEMGQEVTMRCQPILGHNTVFWYRQTMMQGLELLAYFRNRAPLDDSGMPKDRFSAEMPDATLATLKIQPSEPRDSAVYFCASGGTGYNEQFFGPGTRLTVL.

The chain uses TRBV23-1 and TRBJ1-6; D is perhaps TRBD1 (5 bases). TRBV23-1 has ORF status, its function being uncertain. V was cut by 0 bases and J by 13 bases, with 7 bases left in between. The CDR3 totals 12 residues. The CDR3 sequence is CASSQSGGPLHF. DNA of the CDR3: TGCGCCAGCAGTCAATCCGGGGGTCCCCTCCACTTT.

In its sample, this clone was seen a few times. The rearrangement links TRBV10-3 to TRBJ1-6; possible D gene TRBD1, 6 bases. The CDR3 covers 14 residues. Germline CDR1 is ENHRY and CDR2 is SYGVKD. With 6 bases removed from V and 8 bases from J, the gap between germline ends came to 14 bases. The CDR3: CAISDAGADSPLHF. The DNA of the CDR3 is TGTGCCATCAGCGACGCAGGGGCCGATTCACCCCTCCACTTT.

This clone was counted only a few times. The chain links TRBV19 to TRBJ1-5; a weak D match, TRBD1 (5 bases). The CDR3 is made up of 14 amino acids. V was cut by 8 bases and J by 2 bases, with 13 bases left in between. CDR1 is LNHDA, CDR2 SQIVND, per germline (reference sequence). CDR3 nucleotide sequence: TGTGCCAGTGGGCAGGGATGGGGCAATCAGCCCCAGCATTTT. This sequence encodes CASGQGWGNQPQHF. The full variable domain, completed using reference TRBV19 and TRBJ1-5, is DGGITQSPKYLFRKEGQNVTLSCEQNLNHDAMYWYRQDPGQGLRLIYYSQIVNDFQKGDIAEGYSVSREKKESFPLTVTSAQKNPTAFYLCASGQGWGNQPQHFGDGTRLSIL.

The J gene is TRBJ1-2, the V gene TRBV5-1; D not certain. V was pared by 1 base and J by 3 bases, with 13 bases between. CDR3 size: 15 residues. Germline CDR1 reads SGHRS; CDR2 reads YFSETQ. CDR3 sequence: CASSLTSRRDYGYTF. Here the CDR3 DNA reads TGCGCCAGCAGCTTGACCTCCCGCCGGGACTATGGCTACACCTTC.

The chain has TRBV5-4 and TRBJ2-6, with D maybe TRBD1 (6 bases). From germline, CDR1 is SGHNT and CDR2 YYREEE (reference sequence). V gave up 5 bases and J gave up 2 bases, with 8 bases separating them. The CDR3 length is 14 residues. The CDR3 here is CASRAGAGANVLTF. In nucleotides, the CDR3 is TGTGCCAGCAGGGCAGGGGCTGGGGCCAACGTCCTGACTTTC.

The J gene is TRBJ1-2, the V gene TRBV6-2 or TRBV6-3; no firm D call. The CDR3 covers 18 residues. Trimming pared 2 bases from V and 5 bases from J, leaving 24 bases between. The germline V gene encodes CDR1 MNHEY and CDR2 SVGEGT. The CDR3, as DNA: TGTGCCAGCAGTTACGTCCGAGGAGGGCCGATTCCGGGGTATGGCTACACCTTC. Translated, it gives CASSYVRGGPIPGYGYTF.

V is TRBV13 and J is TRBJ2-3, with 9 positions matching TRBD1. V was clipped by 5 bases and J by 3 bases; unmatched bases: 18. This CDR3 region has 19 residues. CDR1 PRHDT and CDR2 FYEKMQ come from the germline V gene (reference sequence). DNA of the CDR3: TGTGCCAGCAGCACCCACGCCCGTCCGGGACAGGGATTTACAGATACGCAGTATTTT. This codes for CASSTHARPGQGFTDTQYF. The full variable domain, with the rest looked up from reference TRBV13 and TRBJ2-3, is AAGVIQSPRHLIKEKRETATLKCYPIPRHDTVYWYQQGPGQDPQFLISFYEKMQSDKGSIPDRFSAQQFSDYHSELNMSSLELGDSALYFCASSTHARPGQGFTDTQYFGPGTRLTVL.

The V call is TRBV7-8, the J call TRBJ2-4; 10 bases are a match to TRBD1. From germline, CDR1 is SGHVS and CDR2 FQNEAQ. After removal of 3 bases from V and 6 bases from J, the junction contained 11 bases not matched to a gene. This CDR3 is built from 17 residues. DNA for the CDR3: TGTGCCAGCAGCTTTTCCGGGACAGGGGAATATGGAAACATTCAGTACTTC. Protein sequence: CASSFSGTGEYGNIQYF.

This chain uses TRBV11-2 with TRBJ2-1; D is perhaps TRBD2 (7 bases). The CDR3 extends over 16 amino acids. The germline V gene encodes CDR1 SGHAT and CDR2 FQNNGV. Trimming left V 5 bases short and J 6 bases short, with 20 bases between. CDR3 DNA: TGTGCCAGCAGCCTTCTAACTACAGGGAGGGGCAATGAGCAGTTCTTC. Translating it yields CASSLLTTGRGNEQFF.

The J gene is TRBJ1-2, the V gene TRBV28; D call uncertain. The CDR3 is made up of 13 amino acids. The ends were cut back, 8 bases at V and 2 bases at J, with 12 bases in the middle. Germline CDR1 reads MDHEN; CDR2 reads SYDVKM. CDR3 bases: TGTGCCAGCTGGGCAGAATTGAACTATGGCTACACCTTC. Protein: CASWAELNYGYTF.

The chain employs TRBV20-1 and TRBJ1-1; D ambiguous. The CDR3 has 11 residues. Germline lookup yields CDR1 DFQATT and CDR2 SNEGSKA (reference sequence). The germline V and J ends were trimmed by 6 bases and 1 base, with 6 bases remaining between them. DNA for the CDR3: TGCAGTGCAGCCGGGAACACTGAAGCTTTCTTT. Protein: CSAAGNTEAFF.

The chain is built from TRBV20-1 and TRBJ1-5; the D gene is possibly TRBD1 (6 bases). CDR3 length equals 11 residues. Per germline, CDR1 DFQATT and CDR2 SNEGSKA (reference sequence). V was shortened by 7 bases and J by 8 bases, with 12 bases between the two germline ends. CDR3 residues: CSVGGQEPQHF. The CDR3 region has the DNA TGCAGTGTGGGGGGGCAGGAGCCCCAGCATTTT.

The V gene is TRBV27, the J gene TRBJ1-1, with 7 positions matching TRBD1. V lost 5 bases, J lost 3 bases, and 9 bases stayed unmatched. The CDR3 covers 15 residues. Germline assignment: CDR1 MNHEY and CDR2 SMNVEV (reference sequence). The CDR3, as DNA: TGTGCCAGCAGTCTGCGACGCGGGACAGACACTGAAGCTTTCTTT. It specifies CASSLRRGTDTEAFF.

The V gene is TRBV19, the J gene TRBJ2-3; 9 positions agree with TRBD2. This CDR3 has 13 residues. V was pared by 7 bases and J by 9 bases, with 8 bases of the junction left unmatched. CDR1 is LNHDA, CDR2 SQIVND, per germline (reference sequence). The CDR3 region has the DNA TGTGCCAGTATGGCTAGCGGGGCCAGCACGCAGTATTTT. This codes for CASMASGASTQYF.

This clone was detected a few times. In DNA, the CDR3 is TGTGCCAGCAGTTACGAGGCGACTCTCACAGATACGCAGTATTTT. Protein: CASSYEATLTDTQYF. The genes are TRBV6-2 or TRBV6-3 and TRBJ2-3; D is ambiguous. With 2 bases removed from V and 2 bases from J, the gap between germline ends came to 11 bases. The CDR3 runs to 15 residues. The germline V gene has CDR1 MNHEY and CDR2 SVGEGT.

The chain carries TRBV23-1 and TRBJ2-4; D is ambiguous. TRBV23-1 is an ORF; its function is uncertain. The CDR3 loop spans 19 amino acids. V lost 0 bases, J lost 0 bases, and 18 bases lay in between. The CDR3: CASSQSIWRILLAKNIQYF. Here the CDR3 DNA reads TGCGCCAGCAGTCAATCCATCTGGCGGATCCTACTAGCCAAAAACATTCAGTACTTC.

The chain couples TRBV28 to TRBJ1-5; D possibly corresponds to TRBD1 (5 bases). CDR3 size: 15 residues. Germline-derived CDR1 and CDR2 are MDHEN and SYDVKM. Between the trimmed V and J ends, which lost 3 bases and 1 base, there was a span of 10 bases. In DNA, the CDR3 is TGTGCCAGCAGTTTGGGTAGGGGAAGCAATCAGCCCCAGCATTTT. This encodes CASSLGRGSNQPQHF.

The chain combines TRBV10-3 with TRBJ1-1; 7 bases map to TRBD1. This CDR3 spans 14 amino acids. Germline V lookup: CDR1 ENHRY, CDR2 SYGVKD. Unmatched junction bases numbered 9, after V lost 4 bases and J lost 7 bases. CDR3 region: CAISAYGTDGEAFF. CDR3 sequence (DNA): TGTGCCATCAGTGCTTACGGGACAGACGGTGAAGCTTTCTTT.

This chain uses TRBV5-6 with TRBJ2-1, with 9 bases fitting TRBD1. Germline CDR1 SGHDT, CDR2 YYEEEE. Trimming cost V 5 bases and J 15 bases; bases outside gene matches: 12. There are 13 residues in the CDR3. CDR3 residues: CASRPTPGTGLFF. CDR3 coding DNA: TGTGCCAGCAGACCTACCCCCGGGACAGGGTTGTTCTTC.

The CDR3 is CSARGVNTEAFF. In nucleotides, the CDR3 is TGCAGCGCCAGGGGGGTGAACACTGAAGCTTTCTTT. V gene TRBV29-1 combines with J gene TRBJ1-1; 7 positions match TRBD1. The CDR3 is made up of 12 amino acids. Trimming cost V 7 bases and J 0 bases; bases outside gene matches: 2. CDR1 SQVTM and CDR2 ANQGSEA come from the germline V gene.

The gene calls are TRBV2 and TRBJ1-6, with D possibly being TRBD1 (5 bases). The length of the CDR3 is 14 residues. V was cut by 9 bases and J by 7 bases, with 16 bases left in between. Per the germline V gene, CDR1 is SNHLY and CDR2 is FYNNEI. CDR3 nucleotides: TGTGCCAGGAATACAGGATTGGGGAATTCACCCCTCCACTTT. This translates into CARNTGLGNSPLHF.

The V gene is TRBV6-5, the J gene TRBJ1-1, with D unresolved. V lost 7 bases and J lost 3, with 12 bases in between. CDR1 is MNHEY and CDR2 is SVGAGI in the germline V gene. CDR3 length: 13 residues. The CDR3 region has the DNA TGTGCCAGCACCTCCCCCGGGGACACTGAAGCTTTCTTT. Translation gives CASTSPGDTEAFF.